This passage covers 5 T cell receptor beta chains from one sample sequenced in a study of T cell responses to AZD1222 COVID-19 vaccine. Libraries were prepared by immunoSEQ multiplex PCR; TCRdb keeps only in-frame clonotypes and omits some of them. This sample carries more than 150,000 clones, around 94% of them seen once, and the ten largest clones take approximately 1.5%. The input for sequencing was peripheral blood, taken 28 days after the second AZD1222 dose. Source of these receptors: an adult who received the AZD1222 COVID-19 vaccine.

The genes are TRBV3-1 (or the pseudogene TRBV3-2) and TRBJ1-5, with TRBD1 matching 7 bases. The CDR3 length is 17 residues. The V gene's germline CDR1 is LGHDT and CDR2 YNNKEL (reference sequence). J gave up 5 bases and V 5 bases, and 15 bases lay outside the gene matches. The CDR3 DNA sequence: TGTGCCAGCAGCGCGTGGGACAGATCAGCGGACGATCAGCCCCAGCATTTT. Translation gives CASSAWDRSADDQPQHF.

CDR3 protein: CASIQTGHEKLFF. The CDR3 DNA is TGTGCCAGCATACAGACAGGGCATGAAAAACTGTTTTTT. The chain carries TRBV19 and TRBJ1-4; 7 nucleotides agree with TRBD1. Germline V gives CDR1 LNHDA, CDR2 SQIVND (reference sequence). CDR3 length: 13 amino acids. V shed 9 bases, J shed 6 bases, and the junction held 7 bases outside the gene matches.

CDR3 amino acids: CASSSRGARNTEAFF. CDR3 in DNA: TGTGCCAGCAGCTCCCGTGGGGCCAGAAACACTGAAGCTTTCTTT. The chain links TRBV7-2 to TRBJ1-1; TRBD1 might be the D (5 bases). This CDR3 has 15 amino acids. Trimming cost V 4 bases and J 2 bases, with 14 bases left between them. Germline V gives CDR1 SGHTA, CDR2 FQGNSA.

The chain couples TRBV12-3 or TRBV12-4 to TRBJ1-3; the D is unclear. Trimming took off 5 bases at V and 0 bases at J, with 5 bases between the two ends. This CDR3 spans 13 amino acids. CDR3 protein: CASSVPSGNTIYF. The CDR3 nucleotides read TGTGCCAGCAGTGTTCCCTCTGGAAACACCATATATTTT.

The chain combines TRBV3-1 (or the pseudogene TRBV3-2) with TRBJ2-6; D may be TRBD1 (6 bases). This CDR3 comprises 20 residues. CDR1 is LGHDT, CDR2 YNNKEL, per germline (reference sequence). Trimming cost V 0 bases and J 1 base, with 19 bases left between them. CDR3 coding DNA: TGTGCCAGCAGCCAAGATGGTCGACGGGGACAACCTTCTGGGGCCAACGTCCTGACTTTC. It specifies CASSQDGRRGQPSGANVLTF.